Listed below are T cell receptor beta chains from one sample, sequenced in a study of T cell responses to AZD1222 COVID-19 vaccine. Measured with immunoSEQ multiplex PCR; TCRdb has only the in-frame clones, and not every one. The data show some 110,000 clones, 88% seen once. This sample comprised peripheral blood, obtained on day 0 of AZD1222 vaccination. These receptors all come from an adult in good health. Both conserved end residues are part of each CDR3. Fields, in order: V gene, clone size, D gene, J gene, CDR3 protein, CDR3 DNA. The D gene is left open where the match is weak. Expanded clones are given a class, and other clones once, few, many or no size at all.

v_call: TRBV3-1/TRBV3-2
clone_size: -
d_call: -
j_call: TRBJ2-7
cdr3_aa: CASSQAVLREQYF
cdr3_nt: TGTGCCAGCAGCCAAGCCGTTCTGAGGGAGCAGTACTTC

v_call: TRBV7-9
clone_size: once
d_call: -
j_call: TRBJ2-6
cdr3_aa: CASGDRGPLSGANVLTF
cdr3_nt: TGTGCCAGCGGCGACCGGGGGCCCCTCTCTGGGGCCAACGTCCTGACTTTC

v_call: TRBV20-1
clone_size: -
d_call: -
j_call: TRBJ2-1
cdr3_aa: CSARRNNEQFF
cdr3_nt: TGCAGTGCTAGACGAAACAATGAGCAGTTCTTC

v_call: TRBV7-2
clone_size: -
d_call: -
j_call: TRBJ2-3
cdr3_aa: CASSLLGSTDTQYF
cdr3_nt: TGTGCCAGCAGCCTTCTAGGTAGCACAGATACGCAGTATTTT

v_call: TRBV11-3
clone_size: -
d_call: TRBD1
j_call: TRBJ2-7
cdr3_aa: CASSPHGTGQSYEQYF
cdr3_nt: TGTGCCAGCAGCCCCCATGGGACAGGGCAGTCCTACGAGCAGTACTTC

v_call: TRBV7-7
clone_size: -
d_call: -
j_call: TRBJ2-2
cdr3_aa: CASSQGGWTGELFF
cdr3_nt: TGTGCTAGCAGTCAGGGTGGATGGACCGGGGAGCTGTTTTTT

v_call: TRBV7-2
clone_size: few
d_call: -
j_call: TRBJ1-2
cdr3_aa: CASSSERAGATGYTF
cdr3_nt: TGTGCCAGCAGCTCGGAAAGGGCGGGGGCGACGGGCTACACCTTC

v_call: TRBV4-3
clone_size: -
d_call: -
j_call: TRBJ2-6
cdr3_aa: CASSASGANVLTF
cdr3_nt: TGCGCCAGCAGCGCCTCTGGGGCCAACGTCCTGACTTTC

v_call: TRBV10-3
clone_size: -
d_call: -
j_call: TRBJ1-5
cdr3_aa: CAIREERGSNQPQHF
cdr3_nt: TGTGCCATCAGGGAAGAGAGAGGGTCTAATCAGCCCCAGCATTTT

v_call: TRBV7-9
clone_size: -
d_call: -
j_call: TRBJ2-3
cdr3_aa: CASSLRQGKTDTQYF
cdr3_nt: TGTGCCAGCAGCTTAAGGCAGGGAAAGACGGATACGCAGTATTTT

v_call: TRBV7-9
clone_size: -
d_call: -
j_call: TRBJ2-5
cdr3_aa: CASSLRASQETQYF
cdr3_nt: TGTGCCAGCAGCTTAAGAGCTAGCCAGGAGACCCAGTACTTC

v_call: TRBV12-3/TRBV12-4
clone_size: -
d_call: -
j_call: TRBJ1-1
cdr3_aa: CASRPDRTEAFF
cdr3_nt: TGTGCCAGCAGACCTGACAGGACTGAAGCTTTCTTT

v_call: TRBV11-2
clone_size: -
d_call: -
j_call: TRBJ2-7
cdr3_aa: CASSLESWAYEQYF
cdr3_nt: TGTGCCAGCAGCTTAGAGTCCTGGGCCTACGAGCAGTACTTC

v_call: TRBV28
clone_size: -
d_call: TRBD1
j_call: TRBJ1-3
cdr3_aa: CASSGTARNTIYF
cdr3_nt: TGTGCCAGCAGTGGGACAGCGAGAAACACCATATATTTT

v_call: TRBV27
clone_size: -
d_call: TRBD2
j_call: TRBJ2-7
cdr3_aa: CASSFQRELTYEQYF
cdr3_nt: TGTGCCAGCAGTTTCCAGCGGGAGCTCACCTACGAGCAGTACTTC

v_call: TRBV19
clone_size: few
d_call: -
j_call: TRBJ1-2
cdr3_aa: CASSLNYGYTF
cdr3_nt: TGTGCCAGTAGTCTCAACTATGGCTACACCTTC

v_call: TRBV28
clone_size: -
d_call: -
j_call: TRBJ1-4
cdr3_aa: CASSPAGREKLFF
cdr3_nt: TGTGCCAGCAGTCCGGCGGGGAGGGAAAAACTGTTTTTT

v_call: TRBV6-2/TRBV6-3
clone_size: -
d_call: -
j_call: TRBJ1-5
cdr3_aa: CASSYSPDSNQPQHF
cdr3_nt: TGTGCCAGCAGTTACTCGCCGGATAGCAATCAGCCCCAGCATTTT

v_call: TRBV10-3
clone_size: -
d_call: TRBD2
j_call: TRBJ2-1
cdr3_aa: CAISESTSGRGNEQFF
cdr3_nt: TGTGCCATCAGTGAGAGTACTAGCGGGAGGGGGAATGAGCAGTTCTTC

v_call: TRBV11-1
clone_size: -
d_call: TRBD2
j_call: TRBJ2-3
cdr3_aa: CASNPGLATTDTQYF
cdr3_nt: TGTGCCAGCAACCCCGGACTAGCGACCACAGATACGCAGTATTTT

v_call: TRBV6-5
clone_size: -
d_call: TRBD2
j_call: TRBJ2-3
cdr3_aa: CASRYSGGVLDTQYF
cdr3_nt: TGTGCCAGCAGATATAGCGGGGGGGTGTTGGATACGCAGTATTTT

v_call: TRBV6-6
clone_size: -
d_call: TRBD2
j_call: TRBJ2-3
cdr3_aa: CASTSGTSLAVYF
cdr3_nt: TGTGCCAGCACCAGCGGGACGTCTCTCGCGGTGTATTTT

v_call: TRBV24-1
clone_size: -
d_call: TRBD1
j_call: TRBJ2-7
cdr3_aa: CATSDTGQGRREQYF
cdr3_nt: TGTGCCACCAGTGATACGGGACAGGGCCGCCGCGAGCAGTACTTC

v_call: TRBV18
clone_size: -
d_call: -
j_call: TRBJ1-5
cdr3_aa: CASSPGLDGQPQHF
cdr3_nt: TGTGCCAGCTCACCCGGGCTTGACGGTCAGCCCCAGCATTTT

v_call: TRBV6-2/TRBV6-3
clone_size: -
d_call: TRBD1
j_call: TRBJ1-2
cdr3_aa: CASSYWDRTSIRNYGYTF
cdr3_nt: TGTGCCAGCAGTTACTGGGACAGGACCAGCATCCGAAACTATGGCTACACCTTC

v_call: TRBV7-9
clone_size: -
d_call: -
j_call: TRBJ1-5
cdr3_aa: CASSSATGSASNQPQHF
cdr3_nt: TGTGCCAGCAGTTCCGCGACAGGATCTGCTAGCAATCAGCCCCAGCATTTT

v_call: TRBV21-1
clone_size: -
d_call: -
j_call: TRBJ2-7
cdr3_aa: CASSTGWLAGGEQYF
cdr3_nt: TGTGCCAGCAGCACGGGGTGGCTAGCGGGAGGCGAGCAGTACTTC

v_call: TRBV11-3
clone_size: -
d_call: -
j_call: TRBJ2-7
cdr3_aa: CASSLGLGDSYEQYF
cdr3_nt: TGTGCCAGCAGCTTGGGCCTAGGGGATTCCTACGAGCAGTACTTC

v_call: TRBV24-1
clone_size: -
d_call: -
j_call: TRBJ1-2
cdr3_aa: CATSDPDGYGYTF
cdr3_nt: TGTGCCACCAGTGATCCGGACGGTTATGGCTACACCTTC

v_call: TRBV9
clone_size: few
d_call: -
j_call: TRBJ2-5
cdr3_aa: CASSAATQYF
cdr3_nt: TGTGCCAGCAGCGCCGCGACCCAGTACTTC

v_call: TRBV9
clone_size: -
d_call: -
j_call: TRBJ1-6
cdr3_aa: CASSVGGAVGNSPLHF
cdr3_nt: TGTGCCAGCAGCGTAGGGGGCGCAGTAGGGAATTCACCCCTCCACTTT

v_call: TRBV6-5
clone_size: once
d_call: TRBD1
j_call: TRBJ2-7
cdr3_aa: CASNRGNEQYF
cdr3_nt: TGTGCCAGCAACAGGGGAAACGAGCAGTACTTC

v_call: TRBV30
clone_size: -
d_call: TRBD1
j_call: TRBJ1-1
cdr3_aa: CAWGGTVNTEAFF
cdr3_nt: TGTGCCTGGGGGGGGACAGTGAACACTGAAGCTTTCTTT

v_call: TRBV9
clone_size: once
d_call: -
j_call: TRBJ2-1
cdr3_aa: CASSSSGEQFF
cdr3_nt: TGTGCCAGCAGCTCGTCAGGGGAGCAGTTCTTC

v_call: TRBV6-6
clone_size: -
d_call: TRBD1
j_call: TRBJ2-6
cdr3_aa: CASSYPTGSGANVLTF
cdr3_nt: TGTGCCAGCAGTTACCCGACAGGGTCTGGGGCCAACGTCCTGACTTTC

v_call: TRBV29-1
clone_size: -
d_call: -
j_call: TRBJ2-5
cdr3_aa: CSVPFQETQYF
cdr3_nt: TGCAGCGTTCCCTTCCAAGAGACCCAGTACTTC

v_call: TRBV3-1/TRBV3-2
clone_size: -
d_call: -
j_call: TRBJ1-2
cdr3_aa: CASSQEGLRGYTF
cdr3_nt: TGTGCCAGCAGCCAAGAGGGTTTGAGAGGCTACACCTTC

v_call: TRBV18
clone_size: -
d_call: TRBD2
j_call: TRBJ2-5
cdr3_aa: CASSPGLAGPQETQYF
cdr3_nt: TGTGCCAGCTCTCCGGGACTAGCGGGACCCCAAGAGACCCAGTACTTC

v_call: TRBV13
clone_size: -
d_call: TRBD2
j_call: TRBJ2-1
cdr3_aa: CASSLDPGLGGHEQFF
cdr3_nt: TGTGCCAGCAGCTTAGACCCGGGACTAGGGGGGCATGAGCAGTTCTTC

v_call: TRBV6-5
clone_size: -
d_call: -
j_call: TRBJ1-2
cdr3_aa: CASSISPSWSYGYTF
cdr3_nt: TGTGCCAGCAGTATTTCCCCGTCGTGGAGCTATGGCTACACCTTC